This TCR beta chain is drawn from a study of cytotoxic CD8 clonotypes in ibrutinib-treated CLL. Study-level background: Partial responses totalled roughly 24 and complete responses 2; after median 68 months, about 15 remained remitted and approximately 12 progressed. Study-level findings and limits: Baseline-level clonality went beyond age-matched healthy donors and moved in step with circulating CD8+ T-cell counts. Clonality, elevated at ibrutinib response, dropped back toward baseline at progression.

Concerning this clone: The antigen remains unidentified.

Assay used: immunoSEQ multiplex PCR; TCRdb lists only in-frame clones, some missing. This table has 250,000 to 350,000 clones, around 77% appearing once. The CDR3 runs 16 residues. Germline V CDR1 and CDR2: MGHRA, YSYEKL. The V gene lost 0 bases and the J gene lost 4 bases, with 12 bases spanning the gap. Approximately 2 micrograms of genomic DNA (from cryopreserved PBMCs) were used for TCR beta libraries. The specimen was PBMCs, collected at disease progression, from a patient treated with ibrutinib. This sequence was found in a human donor with chronic lymphocytic leukemia. The chain joins TRBV4-1 to TRBJ2-2; D perhaps matches TRBD2 (5 bases). CDR3: CASSQDGLASTGELFF. CDR3 bases: TGCGCCAGCAGCCAAGATGGCCTAGCCTCCACCGGGGAGCTGTTTTTT.